This passage covers 17 T cell receptor beta chains from one sample sequenced in a study of blood T cell repertoires in COVID-19. Profiling relied on immunoSEQ multiplex PCR, and the TCRdb table lists in-frame clones only, not all of them. The sample includes around 160,000 clones, around four fifths of them seen just once. The sample consisted of peripheral blood. These receptors were obtained from a woman between 40 and 55 years old with active or convalescent COVID-19.

This clone has only one observation. J is TRBJ2-1 and V is TRBV3-1 (or the pseudogene TRBV3-2), with 8 bases lining up with TRBD2. Germline loops: CDR1 LGHDT, CDR2 YNNKEL (reference sequence). Unmatched junction bases numbered 2, after V lost 4 bases and J lost 0 bases. The CDR3 consists of 15 residues. In nucleotides, the CDR3 is TGTGCCAGCAGCCTTAGCGGGGCCTCCTACAATGAGCAGTTCTTC. Its translation: CASSLSGASYNEQFF.

The rearrangement uses TRBV13 and TRBJ2-1, with a possible D match to TRBD2 (6 bases). V was pared by 8 bases and J by 5 bases, with 13 bases between. This CDR3 has 13 amino acids. Germline-derived CDR1 and CDR2 are PRHDT and FYEKMQ (reference sequence). CDR3 sequence reads: CASSRGSNNEQFF. The DNA of the CDR3 is TGTGCCAGCTCTCGGGGGAGCAACAATGAGCAGTTCTTC.

The gene calls are TRBV29-1 and TRBJ1-5; D uncertain. Germline V gene lookup returns CDR1 SQVTM and CDR2 ANQGSEA. Trimming left V 7 bases short and J 7 bases short, with 14 bases between. The CDR3 has 12 amino acids. In DNA, the CDR3 is TGCAGCGCCTCGACGGGTGGGCAGCCCCAGCATTTT. Translating gives CSASTGGQPQHF.

This chain uses TRBV7-2 with TRBJ1-1, with D perhaps TRBD1 (5 bases). Trimming left V 7 bases short and J 0 bases short, with 12 bases between. Germline values: CDR1 SGHTA, CDR2 FQGNSA. The CDR3 length is 14 residues. The CDR3, as DNA: TGTGCCAGCACCCCCGGGGGGATGAACACTGAAGCTTTCTTT. It translates to CASTPGGMNTEAFF. The full variable domain, its missing parts supplied by reference TRBV7-2 and TRBJ1-1, is GAGVSQSPSNKVTEKGKDVELRCDPISGHTALYWYRQSLGQGLEFLIYFQGNSAPDKSGLPSDRFSAERTGGSVSTLTIQRTQQEDSAVYLCASTPGGMNTEAFFGQGTRLTVV.

This clone came up once. The V gene is TRBV5-4, the J gene TRBJ2-5; no clear D. Trimming removed 2 bases from V and 7 bases from J, with 9 bases in between. Germline V gene sequence: CDR1 SGHNT, CDR2 YYREEE (reference sequence). This CDR3 has 12 amino acids. The CDR3 protein is CASSFPRGTQYF. For the CDR3, the DNA is TGTGCCAGCAGCTTCCCTCGCGGGACCCAGTACTTC.

The chain couples TRBV2 to TRBJ2-7, with a tentative D call TRBD2 (7 bases). Trimming left V 7 bases short and J 1 base short, with 17 bases between. This CDR3 is 15 amino acids long. The germline gives CDR1 SNHLY, CDR2 FYNNEI. CDR3 sequence: CASKGGTPGSYEQYF. CDR3 nucleotide sequence: TGTGCCAGCAAGGGAGGGACACCCGGATCCTACGAGCAGTACTTC.

This clone has just a few counts. This chain uses TRBV2 with TRBJ1-2; TRBD1 agrees at 7 bases. The CDR3 is 15 residues long. The germline V gene has CDR1 SNHLY and CDR2 FYNNEI. With V trimmed by 8 bases and J by 4 bases, 13 bases remained unmatched. The CDR3 nucleotides read TGTGCCAGCCTGGGGGTTGACCGGGACAGCTATGGCTACACCTTC. It codes for CASLGVDRDSYGYTF.

The chain is built from TRBV28 and TRBJ2-7; weak D call: TRBD2 (6 bases). V was trimmed by 7 bases and J by 6 bases, leaving 16 bases between them. Germline loops: CDR1 MDHEN, CDR2 SYDVKM. The CDR3 has 13 residues. Written as DNA, the CDR3 is TGTGCCAGCACAGAGGCGGGATGGCGCGAGCAGTACTTC. This gives the protein CASTEAGWREQYF.

The chain joins TRBV3-1 (or the pseudogene TRBV3-2) to TRBJ1-4; 8 bases fit TRBD1. Trimming at V came to 6 bases and at J to 8 bases, leaving 8 bases not matched to a gene. Germline loops: CDR1 LGHDT, CDR2 YNNKEL (reference sequence). The CDR3 contains 14 residues. CDR3 in DNA: TGTGCCAGCAGTCCGGACAGGGTGGGCGAAAAACTGTTTTTT. This translates into CASSPDRVGEKLFF.

This rearrangement joins TRBV10-2 to TRBJ1-6, with D possibly being TRBD1 (6 bases). Germline V gene data show CDR1 as WSHSY and CDR2 as SAAADI. The CDR3 totals 17 residues. V was clipped by 0 bases and J by 8 bases, with 17 bases between them. The CDR3 region has the DNA TGCGCCAGCAGTGAGTCGGAGGACCCTTGGGGGCATTCACCCCTCCACTTT. This encodes CASSESEDPWGHSPLHF.

The V and J genes are TRBV5-6 and TRBJ2-7; D is ambiguous. Trimming cost V 2 bases and J 1 base, with 4 bases left between them. Per the germline V gene, CDR1 is SGHDT and CDR2 is YYEEEE. The CDR3 consists of 12 residues. The chain's CDR3 is CASSFGSYEQYF. CDR3 nucleotides: TGTGCCAGCAGCTTCGGTTCCTACGAGCAGTACTTC.

With respect to this clone: A junction end diverges from the germline sequence, so it may reflect a read error. This chain joins TRBV5-1 and TRBJ1-3; 7 positions agree with TRBD1. Germline V gene sequence: CDR1 SGHRS, CDR2 YFSETQ. This CDR3 has 15 amino acids. CDR3 sequence: CVSSVTGIGGNTIYF. The DNA for the CDR3 is TGCGTCAGCAGCGTGACAGGGATCGGTGGAAACACCATATATTTT.

The CDR3 loop is CASSFLTGGTEAFF. The CDR3 DNA is TGTGCCAGCAGCTTCCTCACAGGGGGCACTGAAGCTTTCTTT. The chain couples TRBV2 to TRBJ1-1, with 8 nucleotides matching TRBD1. This CDR3 is 14 amino acids long. Per germline, CDR1 SNHLY and CDR2 FYNNEI. The ends lost 6 bases at V and 4 bases at J; junction bases unmatched: 7.

The chain uses TRBV7-2 and TRBJ2-5, with TRBD2 matching over 7 bases. The V segment lost 4 bases and the J segment 5 bases; nucleotides outside the gene matches: 13. Germline V gene data show CDR1 as SGHTA and CDR2 as FQGNSA. The CDR3 has 16 amino acids. The CDR3 DNA reads as TGTGCCAGCAGCTCGGGGGGTGGGACCGCACCTGAGACCCAGTACTTC. This translates into CASSSGGGTAPETQYF.

The rearrangement links TRBV5-4 to TRBJ2-7; tentative D call: TRBD1 (6 bases). Trimming cost V 3 bases and J 3 bases, with 16 bases left between them. The germline CDR1 and CDR2 sequences are SGHNT and YYREEE (reference sequence). The CDR3 sequence is 15 residues long. The CDR3 nucleotides read TGTGCCAGCAGCTCGGGACAACTCTCATACTACGAGCAGTACTTC. Translated, it gives CASSSGQLSYYEQYF.

CDR3 nucleotide sequence: TGTGCCAGCAGTCACGGGGGGCTTAGGACCTTC. It encodes CASSHGGLRTF. The chain uses TRBV6-5 and TRBJ1-2; tentatively, D is TRBD1 (6 bases). The ends were cut back, 5 bases at V and 14 bases at J, with 15 bases in the middle. CDR1 is MNHEY, CDR2 SVGAGI, per germline. The CDR3 sequence is 11 residues long.

This clone came up once. This chain joins TRBV21-1 and TRBJ1-4; whether TRBD1, the table's D call, matches the DNA was not checked. TRBV21-1 is an annotated pseudogene. The CDR3 runs to 16 residues. This chain's CDR3 is CASSKRLGRLNEKLFF. The DNA of the CDR3 is TGTGCCAGCAGCAAACGTCTTGGCAGATTAAATGAAAAACTGTTTTTT.